The 27 T cell receptor beta chains listed next were all sequenced from one sample in a study of blood T cell repertoires in COVID-19. Method: immunoSEQ multiplex PCR; TCRdb's copy keeps in-frame clones and lacks some. The sample consists of about 200,000 clones, 85% to 90% of them appearing once. Sequencing used peripheral blood. The source of these receptors is a human donor in a cohort sampled during active COVID-19.

About this clone: The same CDR3 arises from other DNA sequences in this sample as well. The rearrangement links TRBV5-4 to TRBJ2-5; D remains unclear. Trimming shortened V by 4 bases and J by 0 bases, and 7 bases separated the two germline ends. Per germline, CDR1 SGHNT and CDR2 YYREEE (reference sequence). This CDR3 has 13 residues. The CDR3 protein is CASSPNNQETQYF. The CDR3 bases are TGTGCCAGCAGCCCAAACAACCAAGAGACCCAGTACTTC.

This chain links TRBV19 with TRBJ2-1, with no clear D. The germline CDR1 and CDR2 sequences are LNHDA and SQIVND (reference sequence). This CDR3 spans 12 amino acids. The germline V and J ends were trimmed by 2 bases and 7 bases, with 6 bases remaining between them. The CDR3 region has the DNA TGTGCCAGTAGTATAAGTACTAATGAGCAGTTCTTC. This gives the protein CASSISTNEQFF.

The rearrangement uses TRBV10-1 and TRBJ2-7; the match to TRBD1 covers 9 bases. V dropped 6 bases and J dropped 6; count of bases not matched to a gene: 6. Germline V CDR1 and CDR2: WNHNN, SYGVQD (reference sequence). The CDR3 is made up of 13 amino acids. The CDR3 nucleotides are TGCGCCAGCAGCCCCGGGACAGGGTTCGAGCAGTACTTC. Amino acids: CASSPGTGFEQYF.

The V call is TRBV25-1, the J call TRBJ2-7; 10 nucleotides match TRBD1. Trimming took 2 bases from V and 4 from J; bases not matched to a gene: 8. The length of the CDR3 is 16 residues. Germline CDR1 is MGHDK and CDR2 is SYGVNS. This CDR3 reads CASSEAGDRGLYEQYF. In DNA form, the CDR3 reads TGTGCCAGCAGTGAAGCTGGAGACAGGGGGCTGTACGAGCAGTACTTC.

The chain is built from TRBV29-1 and TRBJ2-1, with a weak D call TRBD2 (5 bases). Trimming stripped 4 bases from V and 2 bases from J, with 12 bases between. The germline V gene has CDR1 SQVTM and CDR2 ANQGSEA. The CDR3 sequence is 14 residues long. CDR3 coding DNA: TGCAGCGTTGGAGAGAGGGTCCCCTACAATGAGCAGTTCTTC. This translates into CSVGERVPYNEQFF.

The chain has TRBV19 and TRBJ1-5, with D possibly being TRBD1 (6 bases). The CDR3 sequence is 18 residues long. The germline CDR1 and CDR2 sequences are LNHDA and SQIVND (reference sequence). Trimming removed 3 bases from V and 0 bases from J, with 18 bases in between. In DNA, the CDR3 is TGTGCCAGTAGTATTGGACCTAGGCAGGGGTATAGCAATCAGCCCCAGCATTTT. This gives the protein CASSIGPRQGYSNQPQHF. Full variable domain (remainder filled in from reference TRBV19 and TRBJ1-5): DGGITQSPKYLFRKEGQNVTLSCEQNLNHDAMYWYRQDPGQGLRLIYYSQIVNDFQKGDIAEGYSVSREKKESFPLTVTSAQKNPTAFYLCASSIGPRQGYSNQPQHFGDGTRLSIL.

V and J are TRBV4-2 and TRBJ2-5, with 8 positions matching TRBD2. The length of the CDR3 is 17 residues. Germline V gene lookup returns CDR1 LGHNA and CDR2 YNFKEQ. V lost 4 bases, J lost 0 bases, and 10 bases stayed unmatched. CDR3 nucleotides: TGTGCCAGCAGCCTAGCGGGAACCACCTTTTACCAAGAGACCCAGTACTTC. Its protein is CASSLAGTTFYQETQYF.

The gene calls are TRBV2 and TRBJ2-1; 7 bases line up with TRBD1. CDR3 size: 15 residues. Trimming took 6 bases from V and 4 from J; bases not matched to a gene: 9. The germline V gene encodes CDR1 SNHLY and CDR2 FYNNEI. The CDR3 spells CASRKDRATYNEQFF. The CDR3 DNA is TGTGCCAGCAGGAAAGACAGGGCGACTTACAATGAGCAGTTCTTC.

The V call is TRBV28, the J call TRBJ2-7, with D possibly TRBD1 on 7 matching bases. Trimming removed 6 bases at V and 1 base at J, with 19 bases between. The CDR3 extends over 16 amino acids. Per germline, CDR1 MDHEN and CDR2 SYDVKM. The CDR3 DNA follows: TGTGCCAGCAGGCGGAGGGACAGCGGGCTGTCCTACGAGCAGTACTTC. It codes for CASRRRDSGLSYEQYF.

The gene calls are TRBV5-1 and TRBJ2-5; D perhaps matches TRBD2 (6 bases). CDR3 length: 13 amino acids. Germline V gene data show CDR1 as SGHRS and CDR2 as YFSETQ. The V end lost 0 bases, the J end lost 4 bases, and 7 bases lay between the germline ends. CDR3 region: CASSLGGGETQYF. CDR3 DNA sequence: TGCGCCAGCAGCTTGGGGGGAGGAGAGACCCAGTACTTC. Variable domain in full (rest from reference TRBV5-1 and TRBJ2-5): KAGVTQTPRYLIKTRGQQVTLSCSPISGHRSVSWYQQTPGQGLQFLFEYFSETQRNKGNFPGRFSGRQFSNSRSEMNVSTLELGDSALYLCASSLGGGETQYFGPGTRLLVL.

V usage is TRBV7-9 and J usage is TRBJ2-7, with a weak D call TRBD1 (6 bases). The CDR3 length is 14 residues. Trimming left V 5 bases short and J 2 bases short, with 13 bases between. CDR1 SEHNR and CDR2 FQNEAQ come from the germline V gene (reference sequence). CDR3: CASSGRDNPYEQYF. The CDR3 bases are TGTGCCAGCAGCGGCCGGGACAACCCCTACGAGCAGTACTTC.

The V call is TRBV4-3, the J call TRBJ2-2; maybe TRBD2 (6 bases). Germline V gene sequence: CDR1 LGHNA, CDR2 YSLEER. The CDR3 contains 18 residues. V was cut by 0 bases and J by 7 bases, with 21 bases left in between. The DNA for the CDR3 is TGCGCCAGCAGCCAAGATGTGTTGGCGGAGGGAGTGTTCGGGGAGCTGTTTTTT. This gives the protein CASSQDVLAEGVFGELFF.

The V and J genes are TRBV28 and TRBJ2-6, with 11 nucleotides matching TRBD2. Germline loops: CDR1 MDHEN, CDR2 SYDVKM. The CDR3 spans 18 residues. V was pared by 6 bases and J by 0 bases, with 7 bases of the junction left unmatched. DNA of the CDR3: TGTGCCAGCAGCCAAAGACTAGCGGGGCACTCTGGGGCCAACGTCCTGACTTTC. Residues: CASSQRLAGHSGANVLTF.

The J gene is TRBJ2-7, the V gene TRBV19, with 9 bases matching TRBD1. Germline loops: CDR1 LNHDA, CDR2 SQIVND (reference sequence). V lost 1 base, J lost 6 bases, and 4 bases stayed unmatched. The CDR3 spans 14 residues. The CDR3 coding sequence is TGTGCCAGTAGTATAGGGACAGGGGTGGGCGAGCAGTACTTC. Encoded protein: CASSIGTGVGEQYF.

This sequence joins TRBV5-6 and TRBJ2-7; D gene ambiguous. The V end lost 2 bases, the J end lost 3 bases, and 15 bases lay between the germline ends. In germline, CDR1 is SGHDT, CDR2 YYEEEE. The CDR3 has 15 amino acids. The CDR3 loop is CASSLLRHLSYEQYF. The CDR3 DNA is TGTGCCAGCAGCTTATTAAGACACCTAAGCTACGAGCAGTACTTC.

A single count supports this clone. This chain uses TRBV7-2 with TRBJ1-5; D call uncertain. The CDR3 spans 15 residues. V was shortened by 2 bases and J by 0 bases, with 8 bases between the two germline ends. CDR1 SGHTA and CDR2 FQGNSA come from the germline V gene. The CDR3 DNA sequence: TGTGCCAGCAGCTTATCACCCTATAGCAATCAGCCCCAGCATTTT. This encodes CASSLSPYSNQPQHF.

The chain uses TRBV19 and TRBJ1-1; 9 positions match TRBD1. Germline V gene sequence: CDR1 LNHDA, CDR2 SQIVND (reference sequence). The J segment lost 5 bases and the V segment lost 5 bases, leaving 6 bases of the junction unmatched. This CDR3 comprises 14 residues. Written as DNA, the CDR3 is TGTGCCAGTAGTCGGACAGGGGCGAGGACTGAAGCTTTCTTT. Amino acid sequence: CASSRTGARTEAFF. The complete variable domain, with remaining parts taken from reference TRBV19 and TRBJ1-1, reads DGGITQSPKYLFRKEGQNVTLSCEQNLNHDAMYWYRQDPGQGLRLIYYSQIVNDFQKGDIAEGYSVSREKKESFPLTVTSAQKNPTAFYLCASSRTGARTEAFFGQGTRLTVV.

The chain joins TRBV15 to TRBJ2-3, with D maybe TRBD2 (5 bases). Deletions cut 4 bases from V and 7 bases from J, with 12 bases between. There are 13 residues in the CDR3. CDR1 and CDR2 from the germline V gene are LNHNV and YYDKDF (reference sequence). The CDR3 region is CATSIERVNTQYF. The CDR3 bases are TGTGCCACCAGCATTGAGAGGGTGAATACGCAGTATTTT.

The V gene is TRBV4-3, the J gene TRBJ2-3; 10 bases fit TRBD2. This CDR3 is built from 18 residues. J lost 7 bases, V lost 1 base, and 14 bases had no gene match. CDR1 LGHNA and CDR2 YSLEER come from the germline V gene. CDR3 protein: CASSQVSQGLAGGYTQYF. The CDR3 DNA reads TGCGCCAGCAGCCAAGTATCCCAGGGCTTAGCGGGGGGTTATACGCAGTATTTT.

The chain is built from TRBV10-3 and TRBJ1-5; D uncertain. V was clipped by 9 bases and J by 0 bases, with 9 bases between them. CDR3 length equals 13 residues. The germline CDR1 and CDR2 sequences are ENHRY and SYGVKD. The CDR3 region has the DNA TGTGCCATAGGGCGGGATAGCAATCAGCCCCAGCATTTT. It encodes CAIGRDSNQPQHF.

This clone was seen just once. This chain joins TRBV18 and TRBJ2-3, with 10 bases aligning to TRBD2. V lost 4 bases to trimming and J lost 1 base; unmatched junction nucleotides: 5. The CDR3 runs 16 residues. Germline V lookup: CDR1 KGHSH, CDR2 LQKENI. Here the CDR3 reads CASSQGLAEGTDTQYF. The CDR3 bases are TGTGCCAGCTCACAAGGACTAGCGGAGGGCACAGATACGCAGTATTTT.

The chain couples TRBV27 to TRBJ2-7; TRBD2 matches at 14 bases. The CDR3 loop spans 17 amino acids. CDR1 MNHEY and CDR2 SMNVEV come from the germline V gene (reference sequence). V lost 0 bases to trimming and J lost 2 bases; unmatched junction nucleotides: 3. CDR3 coding DNA: TGTGCCAGCAGTTTATCCTCGGGACTAGCGGGGGCCTACGAGCAGTACTTC. Translation gives CASSLSSGLAGAYEQYF.

The table lists this clone with many counts. J is TRBJ1-1 and V is TRBV6-5; no definite D call. The CDR3 totals 15 residues. V gave up 5 bases and J gave up 0 bases, with 13 bases separating them. The germline gives CDR1 MNHEY, CDR2 SVGAGI. Here the CDR3 DNA reads TGTGCCAGCAGTACAACGACTAGAATGAACACTGAAGCTTTCTTT. Protein product: CASSTTTRMNTEAFF.

The chain employs TRBV28 and TRBJ1-2, with TRBD1 matching 8 bases. The junction had 13 bases not matched to a gene; V was cut back by 6 bases and J by 1 base. The CDR3 contains 17 residues. Germline CDR1 is MDHEN and CDR2 is SYDVKM. DNA of the CDR3: TGTGCCAGCAGAAAGACCGGGACAGGAATTCTTAACTATGGCTACACCTTC. Protein: CASRKTGTGILNYGYTF.

The chain is built from TRBV7-2 and TRBJ1-1; a possible D gene is TRBD1 (5 bases). Germline-derived CDR1 and CDR2 are SGHTA and FQGNSA. V dropped 3 bases and J dropped 1 base, with 6 bases sitting between them. The CDR3 is made up of 13 amino acids. The CDR3 DNA reads as TGTGCCAGCAGCTTCGGGGGGAACACTGAAGCTTTCTTT. This sequence encodes CASSFGGNTEAFF.

V is TRBV28 and J is TRBJ2-2; 7 bases map to TRBD2. Unmatched junction bases numbered 3, after V lost 2 bases and J lost 3 bases. CDR3 length: 15 residues. The germline V gene has CDR1 MDHEN and CDR2 SYDVKM. For the CDR3, the DNA is TGTGCCAGCAGTTTAATAACTAGCGACACCGGGGAGCTGTTTTTT. Translation gives CASSLITSDTGELFF.

The chain has TRBV5-1 and TRBJ2-1; TRBD2 is a possible D gene (5 bases). The CDR3 is 17 residues long. CDR1 and CDR2 (germline): SGHRS, YFSETQ. Trimming cost V 2 bases and J 0 bases, with 15 bases left between them. CDR3 amino acids: CASSFSGRASSYNEQFF. The CDR3 DNA reads TGCGCCAGCAGCTTCTCGGGGAGAGCGAGCTCCTACAATGAGCAGTTCTTC.